This T cell receptor (beta chain) is drawn from a study of T cells expressing NK-cell markers. Study-level information: Each TCR beta repertoire originated in sorted T cells that were CD3+CD56+NKG2C+, CD3+CD56+NKG2C- or CD3+CD56-NKG2C+.

5'RACE template switching built TCR beta cDNA with unique molecular identifiers. TCRdb reprocessed the 5' RACE reads, keeping one entry per CDR3 protein, no DNA. This sample's clone table lists about 370,000 distinct CDR3 sequences. Study-level results: The HCMV specificity of the expanded NKG2C+ T cell clones stayed unresolved. Among CD8+ T cells from about six donors, dominant NKG2C+ clonotypes accounted for roughly 1.0-7.0%.

As to this clonotype: Its antigen is as yet unknown.

The sequence was obtained from a woman in her forties or fifties in good health. Sequencing input: blood T cells: a sorted CD56 or NKG2C T cell subset, CD4+ or CD8+ T cells, or bulk PBMC T cells (not recorded which).

Here the CDR3 reads CASRFNTGGNYGYTF. V and J are TRBV12-3 or TRBV12-4 and TRBJ1-2; TCRdb returns TRBD1, unconfirmable since there is no DNA. The CDR3 runs to 15 residues.